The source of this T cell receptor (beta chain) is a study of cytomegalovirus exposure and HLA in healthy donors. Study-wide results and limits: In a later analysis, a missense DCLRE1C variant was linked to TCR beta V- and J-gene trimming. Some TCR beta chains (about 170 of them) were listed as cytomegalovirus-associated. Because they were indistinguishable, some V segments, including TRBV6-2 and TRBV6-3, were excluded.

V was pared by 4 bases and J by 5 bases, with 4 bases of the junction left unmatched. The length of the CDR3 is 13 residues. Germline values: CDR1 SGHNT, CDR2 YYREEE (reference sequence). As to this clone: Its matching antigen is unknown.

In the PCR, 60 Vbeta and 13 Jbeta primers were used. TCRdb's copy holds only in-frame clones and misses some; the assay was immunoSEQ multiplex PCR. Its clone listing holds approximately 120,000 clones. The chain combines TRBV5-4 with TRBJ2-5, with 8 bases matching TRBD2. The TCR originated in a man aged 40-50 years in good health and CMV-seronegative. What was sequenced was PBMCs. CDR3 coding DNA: TGTGCCAGCAGCCGTGGCGGGGGGGAGACCCAGTACTTC. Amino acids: CASSRGGGETQYF.